The clone carrying this TCR beta chain was observed once. Its antigen is not known. The record originates from a study of blood T cells in healthy people across ages. Notes on the study in general: Comparison with aged donors showed that long-lived donors had more naive CD4+ cells and higher diversity.

The authors ran a second PCR of about 6 to 11 cycles using a sample-barcoded 5' primer and a J-beta primer mix. Each cDNA molecule, via a template-switch adaptor with 12 random nucleotides, was tagged. TCRdb re-called the 5' RACE reads through MiXCR, storing one row per CDR3 protein. The top ten clones hold under 15% of a sample with 800,000 to 950,000 distinct CDR3 sequences, around 48% of them seen once. The source is a young man in good health. Specimen: blood.

The CDR3 DNA reads TGTGCCAGCAGCTTAGATGGGTGGGGCACAGATACGCAGTATTTT. It codes for CASSLDGWGTDTQYF. The rearrangement joins TRBV7-2 to TRBJ2-3, with D hard to call. Germline V gives CDR1 SGHTA, CDR2 FQGNSA. The CDR3 has 15 residues. V was pared by 1 base and J by 1 base, with 9 bases between.